Reported below is one T cell receptor beta chain. The V gene end was trimmed by 0 bases and the J gene end by 4 bases; junction bases not matched to a gene: 9. Germline V lookup: CDR1 SGHNT, CDR2 YYREEE (reference sequence). There are 17 residues in the CDR3. Bulk libraries came from a prior protocol with listed TCR primers. MiXCR was run by TCRdb on the PCR reads, yielding one entry per CDR3 protein. The sample contains over 50,000 distinct CDR3 sequences, 36% of which appear only once. These data belong to a study of molecular identifiers for immune sequencing clone quantification. Material for sequencing was naive CD8+ T cells from blood, with Jurkat cell RNA spiked in. Regarding subset: FACS-sorted CD8+CD4-CCR7+CD45RA+ naive T cells. The sequence was obtained from a human donor in good health. Some libraries in this study had Jurkat cell RNA spiked in. The chain joins TRBV5-4 to TRBJ2-3; 9 bases are a match to TRBD2. The CDR3 DNA is TGTGCCAGCAGCTTGGGCCCGGGACTAGCCCCTTCAGATACGCAGTATTTT. This codes for CASSLGPGLAPSDTQYF.